Here is one T cell receptor (beta chain) with its context. Here immunoSEQ multiplex PCR was the method, and the copy in TCRdb shows in-frame clones only, minus some. Of over 80,000 clones listed, under 85% are singletons. This sample was included in a study of ipilimumab plus nivolumab after autologous stem cell transplantation. The material sequenced was PBMCs, taken in a trial of ipilimumab plus nivolumab as post-transplant consolidation. This sequence was found in a male donor with diffuse large B-cell lymphoma.

The DNA for the CDR3 is TGCGCCAGCAGTCCCTACCCACTCCCCGGGGAGACCCAGTACTTC. Protein: CASSPYPLPGETQYF. This chain joins TRBV23-1 and TRBJ2-5; no firm D call. TRBV23-1 is marked as an open reading frame, function uncertain. This CDR3 is 15 amino acids long. Trimming left V 4 bases short and J 5 bases short, with 17 bases between.